What follows are 8 T cell receptor beta chains derived from one specimen sequenced in a study of identical twins. TCRdb ran MiXCR on the 5' RACE reads and lists one entry per CDR3 protein. The sample contains under 1 million distinct CDR3 sequences, approximately 13% of which appear only once. These data also featured in a second study, about yellow fever vaccine responses in identical twins.

The sequenced material came from PBMCs. These TCRs come from a woman younger than 35 in good health.

This chain uses TRBV20-1 with TRBJ2-5, with TRBD2 matching 10 bases. The J segment lost 5 bases and the V segment lost 1 base, leaving 7 bases of the junction unmatched. The CDR3 is 15 amino acids. Germline loops: CDR1 DFQATT, CDR2 SNEGSKA (reference sequence). CDR3 sequence (DNA): TGCAGTGCTAGAGCGGAGCGGGGGGGCCGGGAGACCCAGTACTTC. Translated: CSARAERGGRETQYF.

This clonotype was seen many times. This chain joins TRBV7-2 and TRBJ1-1, with D uncertain. Germline values: CDR1 SGHTA, CDR2 FQGNSA. V lost 2 bases, J lost 0 bases, and 10 bases lay in between. This CDR3 is 15 amino acids long. CDR3 region: CASSLSHTLNTEAFF. Here the CDR3 DNA reads TGTGCCAGCAGCTTATCTCACACCCTGAACACTGAAGCTTTCTTT.

Many counts were recorded for this clonotype. The chain carries TRBV5-4 and TRBJ2-5; 7 bases align to TRBD2. The CDR3 covers 16 residues. The junction had 6 bases not matched to a gene; V was cut back by 0 bases and J by 1 base. CDR1 is SGHNT, CDR2 YYREEE, per germline (reference sequence). CDR3 region: CASSLGAGVIQETQYF. CDR3 in DNA: TGTGCCAGCAGCTTGGGCGCGGGGGTAATCCAAGAGACCCAGTACTTC.

This clonotype has just a few counts. V is TRBV27 and J is TRBJ2-1; 9 bases match TRBD2. Germline lookup yields CDR1 MNHEY and CDR2 SMNVEV (reference sequence). The junction had 13 bases not matched to a gene; V was cut back by 4 bases and J by 3 bases. The CDR3 is made up of 18 amino acids. The CDR3 loop is CASSSPSTLAGDYNEQFF. CDR3 nucleotides: TGTGCCAGCAGTTCCCCCTCAACCTTAGCGGGAGACTACAATGAGCAGTTCTTC.

This clonotype showed up just a few times. This sequence joins TRBV20-1 and TRBJ1-1, with 7 bases aligning to TRBD1. Trimming cost V 1 base and J 6 bases; bases outside gene matches: 2. Germline lookup yields CDR1 DFQATT and CDR2 SNEGSKA (reference sequence). The CDR3 runs to 12 residues. CDR3 amino acids: CSARGGTAEAFF. The CDR3 DNA is TGCAGTGCTAGAGGGGGGACAGCTGAAGCTTTCTTT.

This chain uses TRBV29-1 with TRBJ1-2, with D perhaps matching TRBD1 (6 bases). The CDR3 extends over 13 amino acids. Germline-derived CDR1 and CDR2 are SQVTM and ANQGSEA. Trimming removed 0 bases from V and 8 bases from J, with 13 bases in between. DNA of the CDR3: TGCAGCGTTGAAGAACGACAGGTCGCCGGCTACACCTTC. Its protein is CSVEERQVAGYTF.

This clonotype was seen a handful of times. The chain carries TRBV24-1 and TRBJ1-2; D uncertain. CDR3 length: 13 residues. The V end was cut by 3 bases, the J end by 6 bases, with 10 bases between. Germline V CDR1 and CDR2: KGHDR, SFDVKD. CDR3 residues: CATSDPRVDGYTF. In nucleotides, the CDR3 is TGTGCCACCAGTGATCCCCGGGTGGATGGCTACACCTTC.

This clonotype was detected ten times or more. The chain recombines TRBV7-9 with TRBJ2-3, with a weak D call TRBD2 (6 bases). Looked up from germline, CDR1 is SEHNR and CDR2 is FQNEAQ (reference sequence). The V end lost 5 bases, the J end lost 0 bases, and 12 bases lay between the germline ends. The CDR3 contains 15 residues. CDR3 residues: CASSPRGSSTDTQYF. For the CDR3, the DNA is TGTGCCAGCAGCCCGCGGGGATCTAGCACAGATACGCAGTATTTT.